These 21 T cell receptor beta chains came from one sample sequenced in a study of blood T cells in healthy people across ages. Primers used in a second PCR of roughly 7 to 12 cycles were a sample-barcoded 5' primer and a J-beta primer mix. TCRdb reprocessed the 5' RACE reads with MiXCR, giving one entry per CDR3 protein. The profile covers about 580,000 distinct CDR3 sequences, with roughly 48% appearing a single time and around 23% taken by the ten largest. Specimen: blood. These receptors were collected from a man at least 80 years old in good health.

The chain is built from TRBV12-3 or TRBV12-4 and TRBJ1-1, with D perhaps matching TRBD1 (5 bases). The CDR3 has 14 amino acids. V was shortened by 2 bases and J by 3 bases, with 10 bases between the two germline ends. The CDR3 DNA reads as TGTGCCAGCAGTTTACAGGGTTCGGACACTGAAGCTTTCTTT. It translates to CASSLQGSDTEAFF.

The CDR3 sequence is CAIRGPLDNEQFF. The DNA for the CDR3 is TGTGCCATCCGGGGCCCTTTAGACAATGAGCAGTTCTTC. The rearrangement links TRBV10-3 to TRBJ2-1; D possibly matches TRBD1 or TRBD2 (5 bases each). Trimming took 8 bases from V and 5 from J, leaving 13 bases between them. The CDR3 contains 13 residues. In germline, CDR1 is ENHRY, CDR2 SYGVKD.

Notes on this clonotype: The junction differs from germline at one of its ends, possibly a read error. The chain joins TRBV7-9 to TRBJ1-2; TRBD1 aligns across 8 bases. Germline CDR1 reads SEHNR; CDR2 reads FQNEAQ (reference sequence). This CDR3 has 15 amino acids. The CDR3 here is CTSSFDRGANYGYTF. The CDR3 bases are TGTACCAGCAGCTTCGACAGGGGTGCTAACTATGGCTACACCTTC.

The table lists this clonotype with many counts. The chain recombines TRBV7-9 with TRBJ2-7; D is possibly TRBD2 (6 bases). The CDR3 totals 14 residues. CDR1 and CDR2 (germline): SEHNR, FQNEAQ (reference sequence). The V end was cut by 7 bases, the J end by 2 bases, with 15 bases between. CDR3 in DNA: TGTGCCAGCACCCTCCGGGACTCGACCTACGAGCAGTACTTC. This translates into CASTLRDSTYEQYF.

The genes are TRBV10-3 and TRBJ2-2; 7 nucleotides line up with TRBD2. The CDR3 runs 17 residues. Germline loops: CDR1 ENHRY, CDR2 SYGVKD. V gave up 0 bases and J gave up 7 bases; unmatched junction bases: 11. The CDR3 sequence is CAISESMSLAGDGELFF. In nucleotides, the CDR3 is TGTGCCATCAGTGAGTCGATGTCTCTGGCGGGAGACGGGGAGCTGTTTTTT.

The chain uses TRBV11-3 and TRBJ2-2; no clear D. The CDR3 covers 16 residues. Germline CDR1 and CDR2: SGHNT and YENEEA. V was clipped by 5 bases and J by 2 bases, with 15 bases between them. The CDR3 spells CASSPRTDLNTGELFF. For the CDR3, the DNA is TGTGCCAGCAGCCCTCGAACGGACCTCAACACCGGGGAGCTGTTTTTT.

The chain carries TRBV7-2 and TRBJ2-7; 8 bases match TRBD2. Germline assignment: CDR1 SGHTA and CDR2 FQGNSA. The CDR3 runs 16 residues. J lost 3 bases, V lost 0 bases, and 7 bases had no gene match. CDR3 loop: CASSLASSGGLYEQYF. The CDR3 region has the DNA TGTGCCAGCAGCTTAGCGTCGAGCGGGGGCCTCTACGAGCAGTACTTC. Drawing the rest from reference TRBV7-2 and TRBJ2-7, the complete variable domain is GAGVSQSPSNKVTEKGKDVELRCDPISGHTALYWYRQSLGQGLEFLIYFQGNSAPDKSGLPSDRFSAERTGGSVSTLTIQRTQQEDSAVYLCASSLASSGGLYEQYFGPGTRLTVT.

The chain joins TRBV20-1 to TRBJ2-1; unclear D gene. The germline V gene encodes CDR1 DFQATT and CDR2 SNEGSKA (reference sequence). The CDR3 runs 10 residues. Trimming left V 3 bases short and J 8 bases short, with 5 bases between. The CDR3 here is CSASNYEQFF. CDR3 in DNA: TGCAGTGCTAGTAACTATGAGCAGTTCTTC.

This clonotype was detected only a few times. The chain combines TRBV29-1 with TRBJ1-2; TRBD1 matches at 9 bases. Germline CDR1 and CDR2: SQVTM and ANQGSEA. V was clipped by 7 bases and J by 3 bases; unmatched bases: 3. CDR3 size: 12 residues. The DNA of the CDR3 is TGCAGCGCCCGGACAGGGGACTATGGCTACACCTTC. Amino acids: CSARTGDYGYTF.

This clonotype was counted at least ten times. The rearrangement links TRBV4-3 to TRBJ2-5; 7 bases map to TRBD2. Germline assignment: CDR1 LGHNA and CDR2 YSLEER. J lost 3 bases, V lost 4 bases, and 8 bases had no gene match. This CDR3 is 15 amino acids long. DNA for the CDR3: TGCGCCAGCAGCCGAGGACTAGTGGCCGAAGAGACCCAGTACTTC. Translated, it gives CASSRGLVAEETQYF.

This clonotype was counted only a few times. The genes are TRBV6-6 and TRBJ1-1; 11 bases are a match to TRBD1. Germline V lookup: CDR1 MNHNY, CDR2 SVGAGI (reference sequence). Germline trimming cut 3 bases from V and 7 bases from J; bases unmatched to any gene: 13. The CDR3 has 17 amino acids. In DNA, the CDR3 is TGTGCCAGCAGTTATTCGGACAGGGGGCAACCCGGGGATGAAGCTTTCTTT. Its protein is CASSYSDRGQPGDEAFF.

The V gene is TRBV20-1, the J gene TRBJ1-5; D possibly corresponds to TRBD1 (5 bases). CDR1 is DFQATT and CDR2 is SNEGSKA in the germline V gene (reference sequence). The CDR3 sequence is 14 residues long. V was pared by 5 bases and J by 1 base, with 12 bases between. This CDR3 is CSAEGTSSNQPQHF. CDR3 in DNA: TGCAGTGCTGAAGGGACCTCGAGCAATCAGCCCCAGCATTTT.

This clonotype was counted between two and nine times. The chain uses TRBV14 and TRBJ2-1; D unclear. CDR1 is SGHDN and CDR2 is FVKESK in the germline V gene. The CDR3 is made up of 15 amino acids. Trimming took 0 bases from V and 0 from J, leaving 6 bases between them. CDR3 DNA sequence: TGTGCCAGCAGCCAAGATTATAGCTCCTACAATGAGCAGTTCTTC. This sequence encodes CASSQDYSSYNEQFF.

The V and J genes are TRBV6-6 and TRBJ2-1; D may be TRBD2 (5 bases). The DNA matches TRBJ2-7 better at its end, which makes the J call doubtful. The CDR3 spans 13 residues. Germline V gene data show CDR1 as MNHNY and CDR2 as SVGAGI (reference sequence). The CDR3 spells CASVEDSYNEQYF. Written as DNA, the CDR3 is TGTGCCAGCGTAGAGGACTCCTACAATGAGCAGTACTTC.

The sample holds a few counts of this clonotype. The chain carries TRBV6-6 and TRBJ2-4; maybe TRBD2 (5 bases). The assigned J gene may be wrong: the sequence end matches TRBJ2-7 better. CDR1 and CDR2 (germline): MNHNY, SVGAGI (reference sequence). This CDR3 contains 15 residues. CDR3: CASSYPSGANFEQYF. CDR3 DNA sequence: TGTGCCAGCAGTTACCCGAGCGGAGCGAATTTCGAGCAGTACTTC.

The rearrangement joins TRBV6-6 to TRBJ2-5; D not certain. Near its end, the DNA agrees better with TRBJ2-7, so the J call may be wrong. This CDR3 is built from 15 residues. Per the germline V gene, CDR1 is MNHNY and CDR2 is SVGAGI (reference sequence). The CDR3 DNA reads TGTGCCAGCAGTTATGGCGTTCCGTACTACTACGAGCAGTACTTC. This translates into CASSYGVPYYYEQYF.

The rearrangement uses TRBV19 and TRBJ2-3, with 12 bases fitting TRBD2. The CDR3 has 15 residues. Trimming cost V 8 bases and J 1 base; bases outside gene matches: 4. Germline V gene sequence: CDR1 LNHDA, CDR2 SQIVND (reference sequence). CDR3 coding DNA: TGTGCCAGTGGGCGACTAGCGGGGGGCACAGATACGCAGTATTTT. Translation gives CASGRLAGGTDTQYF.

This clonotype was seen more than once but under ten times. V is TRBV5-1 and J is TRBJ2-5; D gene ambiguous. The V end was cut by 6 bases, the J end by 1 base, with 13 bases between. The length of the CDR3 is 14 residues. Germline V gene sequence: CDR1 SGHRS, CDR2 YFSETQ. The CDR3 is CASIPDPSQETQYF. The CDR3 bases are TGCGCCAGCATCCCCGATCCGAGCCAAGAGACCCAGTACTTC.

This clonotype was observed a few times. V gene TRBV6-6 combines with J gene TRBJ2-7; either TRBD1 or TRBD2 may fit D (5 bases each). Per germline, CDR1 MNHNY and CDR2 SVGAGI (reference sequence). This CDR3 is built from 11 residues. Trimming pared 8 bases from V and 7 bases from J, leaving 12 bases between. The CDR3 sequence: CASGRELEQYF. In nucleotides, the CDR3 is TGTGCCAGCGGCAGGGAGCTGGAGCAGTACTTC.

The CDR3 region is CASNLSFRETQYF. CDR3 in DNA: TGTGCCAGCAACCTATCCTTCCGAGAGACCCAGTACTTC. The chain is built from TRBV2 and TRBJ2-5; D is uncertain. Germline CDR1 reads SNHLY; CDR2 reads FYNNEI. The CDR3 loop spans 13 amino acids. The germline V and J ends were trimmed by 7 bases and 4 bases, with 13 bases remaining between them. Looking up the rest from reference TRBV2 and TRBJ2-5 gives the full variable domain: EPEVTQTPSHQVTQMGQEVILRCVPISNHLYFYWYRQILGQKVEFLVSFYNNEISEKSEIFDDQFSVERPDGSNFTLKIRSTKLEDSAMYFCASNLSFRETQYFGPGTRLLVL.

The V call is TRBV14, the J call TRBJ1-1; 8 bases map to TRBD1. The CDR3 has 14 amino acids. The germline gives CDR1 SGHDN, CDR2 FVKESK. V shed 6 bases, J shed 8 bases, and the junction held 11 bases outside the gene matches. The CDR3 coding sequence is TGTGCCAGCAGTCGGACAGGGAGGCGTGGCGAAGCTTTCTTT. Protein product: CASSRTGRRGEAFF.